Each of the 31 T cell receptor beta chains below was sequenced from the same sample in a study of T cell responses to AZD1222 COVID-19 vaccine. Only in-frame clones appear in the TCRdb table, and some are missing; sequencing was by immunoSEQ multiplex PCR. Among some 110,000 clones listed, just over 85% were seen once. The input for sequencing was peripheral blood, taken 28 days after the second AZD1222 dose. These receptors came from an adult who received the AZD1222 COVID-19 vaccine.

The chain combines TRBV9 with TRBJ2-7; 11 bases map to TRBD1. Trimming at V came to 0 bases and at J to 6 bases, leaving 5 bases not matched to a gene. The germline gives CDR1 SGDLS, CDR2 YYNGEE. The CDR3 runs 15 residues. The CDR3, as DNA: TGTGCCAGCAGCGTAGAAGGACAGGGGGCGTCCGAGCAGTACTTC. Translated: CASSVEGQGASEQYF.

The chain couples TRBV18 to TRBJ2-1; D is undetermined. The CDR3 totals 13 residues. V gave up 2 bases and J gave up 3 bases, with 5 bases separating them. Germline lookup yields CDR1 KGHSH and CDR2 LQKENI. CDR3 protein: CASSPIHYNEQFF. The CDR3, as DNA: TGTGCCAGCTCACCAATACACTACAATGAGCAGTTCTTC. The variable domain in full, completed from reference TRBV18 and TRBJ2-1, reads NAGVMQNPRHLVRRRGQEARLRCSPMKGHSHVYWYRQLPEEGLKFMVYLQKENIIDESGMPKERFSAEFPKEGPSILRIQQVVRGDSAAYFCASSPIHYNEQFFGPGTRLTVL.

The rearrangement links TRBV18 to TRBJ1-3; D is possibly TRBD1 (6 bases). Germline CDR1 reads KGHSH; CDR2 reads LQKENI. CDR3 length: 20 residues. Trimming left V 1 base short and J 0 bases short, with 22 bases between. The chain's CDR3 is CASSPQVQGPTHSSGNTIYF. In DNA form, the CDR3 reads TGTGCCAGCTCACCACAAGTCCAGGGGCCCACCCATAGCTCTGGAAACACCATATATTTT.

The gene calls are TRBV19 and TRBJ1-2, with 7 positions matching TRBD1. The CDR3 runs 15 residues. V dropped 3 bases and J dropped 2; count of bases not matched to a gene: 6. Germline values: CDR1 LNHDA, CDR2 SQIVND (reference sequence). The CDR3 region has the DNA TGTGCCAGTAGTATTTTGGGGACAGCGAACTATGGCTACACCTTC. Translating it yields CASSILGTANYGYTF.

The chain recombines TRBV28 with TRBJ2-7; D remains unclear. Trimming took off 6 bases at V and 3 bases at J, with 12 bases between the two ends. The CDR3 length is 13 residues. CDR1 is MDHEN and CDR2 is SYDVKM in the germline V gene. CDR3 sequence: CASRVRAYYEQYF. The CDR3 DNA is TGTGCCAGCAGAGTACGGGCCTACTACGAGCAGTACTTC.

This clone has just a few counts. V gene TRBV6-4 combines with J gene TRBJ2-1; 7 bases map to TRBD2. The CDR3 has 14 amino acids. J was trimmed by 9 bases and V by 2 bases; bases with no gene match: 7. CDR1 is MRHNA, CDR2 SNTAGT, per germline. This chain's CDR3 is CASSDESGKGEQFF. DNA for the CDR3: TGTGCCAGCAGTGACGAAAGCGGGAAGGGTGAGCAGTTCTTC.

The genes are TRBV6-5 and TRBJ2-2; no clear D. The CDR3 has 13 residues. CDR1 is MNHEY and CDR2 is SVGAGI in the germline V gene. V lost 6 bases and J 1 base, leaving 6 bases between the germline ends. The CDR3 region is CASRLMNTGELFF. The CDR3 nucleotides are TGTGCCAGCAGACTTATGAACACCGGGGAGCTGTTTTTT.

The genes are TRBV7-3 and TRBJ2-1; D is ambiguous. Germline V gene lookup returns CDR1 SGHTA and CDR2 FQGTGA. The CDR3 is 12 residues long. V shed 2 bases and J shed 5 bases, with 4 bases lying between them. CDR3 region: CASSLDHNEQFF. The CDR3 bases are TGTGCCAGCAGCTTAGACCACAATGAGCAGTTCTTC.

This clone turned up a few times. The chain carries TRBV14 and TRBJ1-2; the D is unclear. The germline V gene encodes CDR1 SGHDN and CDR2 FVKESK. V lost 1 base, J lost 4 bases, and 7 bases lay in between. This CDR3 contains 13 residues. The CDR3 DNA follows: TGTGCCAGCAGCCAAGCGATCGTCTATGGCTACACCTTC. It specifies CASSQAIVYGYTF. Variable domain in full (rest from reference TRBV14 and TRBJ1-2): EAGVTQFPSHSVIEKGQTVTLRCDPISGHDNLYWYRRVMGKEIKFLLHFVKESKQDESGMPNNRFLAERTGGTYSTLKVQPAELEDSGVYFCASSQAIVYGYTFGSGTRLTVV.

CDR3 amino acids: CASSYSSTSYGYTF. The CDR3 DNA reads TGTGCCAGCAGTTACTCCAGTACCTCCTATGGCTACACCTTC. V gene TRBV6-5 combines with J gene TRBJ1-2; D is unresolved. This CDR3 contains 14 residues. Germline V gene sequence: CDR1 MNHEY, CDR2 SVGAGI. The V end was cut by 0 bases, the J end by 4 bases, with 9 bases between.

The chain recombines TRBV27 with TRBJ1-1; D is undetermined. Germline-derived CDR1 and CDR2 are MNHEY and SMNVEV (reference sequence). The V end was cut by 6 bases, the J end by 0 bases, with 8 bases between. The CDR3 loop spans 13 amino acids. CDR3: CASSKNMNTEAFF. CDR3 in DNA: TGTGCCAGCAGCAAAAACATGAACACTGAAGCTTTCTTT.

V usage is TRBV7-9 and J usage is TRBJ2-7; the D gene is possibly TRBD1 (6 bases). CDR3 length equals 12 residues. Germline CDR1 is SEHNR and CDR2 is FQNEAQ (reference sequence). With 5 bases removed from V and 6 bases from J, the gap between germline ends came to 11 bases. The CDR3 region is CASSQDRGEQYF. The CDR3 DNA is TGTGCCAGCAGCCAGGACAGAGGCGAGCAGTACTTC.

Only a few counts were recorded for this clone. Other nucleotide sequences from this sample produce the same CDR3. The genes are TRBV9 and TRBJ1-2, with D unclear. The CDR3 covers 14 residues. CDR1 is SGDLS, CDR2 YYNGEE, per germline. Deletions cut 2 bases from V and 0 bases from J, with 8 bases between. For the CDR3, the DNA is TGTGCCAGCAGCGTTGGCAGATCTAACTATGGCTACACCTTC. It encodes CASSVGRSNYGYTF.

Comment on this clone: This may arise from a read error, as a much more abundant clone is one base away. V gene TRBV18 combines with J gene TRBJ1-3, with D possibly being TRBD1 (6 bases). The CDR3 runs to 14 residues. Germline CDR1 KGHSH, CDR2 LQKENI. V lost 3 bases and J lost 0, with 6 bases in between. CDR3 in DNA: TGTGCCAGCTCACCGGACAGCTCTGGAAACACCATATATTTT. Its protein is CASSPDSSGNTIYF.

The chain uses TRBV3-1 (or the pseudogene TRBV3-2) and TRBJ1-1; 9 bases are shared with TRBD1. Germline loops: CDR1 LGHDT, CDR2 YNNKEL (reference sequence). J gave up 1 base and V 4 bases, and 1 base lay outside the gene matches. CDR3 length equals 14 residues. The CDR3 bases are TGTGCCAGCAGCCCGGACAGGGGGAACACTGAAGCTTTCTTT. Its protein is CASSPDRGNTEAFF.

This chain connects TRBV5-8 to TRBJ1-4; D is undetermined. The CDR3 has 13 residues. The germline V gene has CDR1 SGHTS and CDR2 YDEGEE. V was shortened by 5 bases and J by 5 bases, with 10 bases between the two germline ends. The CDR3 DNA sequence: TGTGCCAGCAGTCCCGGGGAGAATGAAAAACTGTTTTTT. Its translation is CASSPGENEKLFF. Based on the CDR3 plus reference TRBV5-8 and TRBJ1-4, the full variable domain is EAGVTQSPTHLIKTRGQQATLRCSPISGHTSVYWYQQALGLGLQFLLWYDEGEERNRGNFPPRFSGRQFPNYSSELNVNALELEDSALYLCASSPGENEKLFFGSGTQLSVL.

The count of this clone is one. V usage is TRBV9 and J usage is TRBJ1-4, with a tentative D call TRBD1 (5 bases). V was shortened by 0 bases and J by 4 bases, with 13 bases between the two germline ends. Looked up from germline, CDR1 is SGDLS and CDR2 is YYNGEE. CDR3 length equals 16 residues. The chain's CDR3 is CASSVGQGELNEKLFF. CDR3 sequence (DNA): TGTGCCAGCAGCGTAGGGCAGGGTGAGCTTAATGAAAAACTGTTTTTT.

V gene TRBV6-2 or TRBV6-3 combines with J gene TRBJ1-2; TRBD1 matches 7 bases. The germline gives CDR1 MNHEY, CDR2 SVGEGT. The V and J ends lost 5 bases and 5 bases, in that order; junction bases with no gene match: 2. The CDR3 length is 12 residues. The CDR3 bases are TGTGCCAGCAGTGACAGGGATTATGGCTACACCTTC. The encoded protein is CASSDRDYGYTF.

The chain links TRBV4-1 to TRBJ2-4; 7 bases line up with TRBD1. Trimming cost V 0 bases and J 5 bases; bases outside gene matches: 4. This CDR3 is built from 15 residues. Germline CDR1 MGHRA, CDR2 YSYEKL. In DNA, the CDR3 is TGCGCCAGCAGCCAAGAAACGGGACAGCAAAACATTCAGTACTTC. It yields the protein CASSQETGQQNIQYF.

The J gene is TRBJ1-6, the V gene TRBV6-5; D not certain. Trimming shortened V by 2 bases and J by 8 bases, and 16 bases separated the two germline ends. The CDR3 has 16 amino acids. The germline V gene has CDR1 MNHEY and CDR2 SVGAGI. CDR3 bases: TGTGCCAGCAGTTACGGGGAGATACTTGGTGATTCACCCCTCCACTTT. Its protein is CASSYGEILGDSPLHF.

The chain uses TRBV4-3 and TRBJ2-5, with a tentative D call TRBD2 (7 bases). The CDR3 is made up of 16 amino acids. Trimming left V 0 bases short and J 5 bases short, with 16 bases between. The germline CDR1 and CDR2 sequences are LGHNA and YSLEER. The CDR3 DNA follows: TGCGCCAGCAGCCAAGATCGGAGGGGGGGGGACGAGACCCAGTACTTC. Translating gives CASSQDRRGGDETQYF.

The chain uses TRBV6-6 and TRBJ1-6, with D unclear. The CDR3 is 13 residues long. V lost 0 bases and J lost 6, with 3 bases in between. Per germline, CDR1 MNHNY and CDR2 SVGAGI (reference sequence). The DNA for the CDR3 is TGTGCCAGCAGTTACTCTGGTAATTCACCCCTCCACTTT. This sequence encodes CASSYSGNSPLHF.

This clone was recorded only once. CDR3 amino acids: CASSPSSGLLQNTGELFF. CDR3 coding DNA: TGCGCCAGCAGCCCATCCTCGGGACTCCTTCAGAACACCGGGGAGCTGTTTTTT. V usage is TRBV4-1 and J usage is TRBJ2-2; maybe TRBD2 (6 bases). V was cut by 4 bases and J by 1 base, with 19 bases left in between. This CDR3 is 18 amino acids long. Germline CDR1 MGHRA, CDR2 YSYEKL.

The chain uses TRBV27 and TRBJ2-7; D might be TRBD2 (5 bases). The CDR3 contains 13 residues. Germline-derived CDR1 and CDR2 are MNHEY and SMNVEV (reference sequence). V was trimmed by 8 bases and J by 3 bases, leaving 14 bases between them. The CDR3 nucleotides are TGTGCCAGCGCCAACAACGGGGACTACGAGCAGTACTTC. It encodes CASANNGDYEQYF.

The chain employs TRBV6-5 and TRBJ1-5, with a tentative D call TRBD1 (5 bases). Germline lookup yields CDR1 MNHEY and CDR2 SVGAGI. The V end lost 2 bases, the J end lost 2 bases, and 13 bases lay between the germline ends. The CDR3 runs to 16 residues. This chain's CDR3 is CASSYGRVDGNQPQHF. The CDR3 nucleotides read TGTGCCAGCAGTTACGGCAGGGTAGATGGCAATCAGCCCCAGCATTTT.

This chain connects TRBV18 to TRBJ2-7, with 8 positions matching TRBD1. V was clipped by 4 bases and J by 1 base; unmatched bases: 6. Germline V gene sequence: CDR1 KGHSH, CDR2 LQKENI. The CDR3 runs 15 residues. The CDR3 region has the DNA TGTGCCAGCTCACGTCCGGGACAGGCTTCCTACGAGCAGTACTTC. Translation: CASSRPGQASYEQYF.

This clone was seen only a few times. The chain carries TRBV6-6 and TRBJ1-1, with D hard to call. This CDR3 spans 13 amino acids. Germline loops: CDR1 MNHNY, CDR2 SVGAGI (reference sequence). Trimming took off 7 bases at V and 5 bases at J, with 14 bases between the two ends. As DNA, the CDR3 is TGTGCCAGCATCTACCAGGTAGGGACTGAAGCTTTCTTT. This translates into CASIYQVGTEAFF.

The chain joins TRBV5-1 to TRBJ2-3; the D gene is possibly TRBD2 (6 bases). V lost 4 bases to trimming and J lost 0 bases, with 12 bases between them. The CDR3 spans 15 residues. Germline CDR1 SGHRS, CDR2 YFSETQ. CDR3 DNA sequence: TGCGCCAGCAGCCGGGGACTGTCTAGCACAGATACGCAGTATTTT. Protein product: CASSRGLSSTDTQYF.

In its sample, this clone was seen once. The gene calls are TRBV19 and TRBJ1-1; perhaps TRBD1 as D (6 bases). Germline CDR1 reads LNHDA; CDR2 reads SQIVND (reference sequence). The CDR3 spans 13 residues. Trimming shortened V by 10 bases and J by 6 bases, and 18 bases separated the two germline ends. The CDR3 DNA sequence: TGTGCCATCGAGGAACAGGGTTTGTCTGAAGCTTTCTTT. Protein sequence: CAIEEQGLSEAFF. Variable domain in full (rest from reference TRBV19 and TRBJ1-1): DGGITQSPKYLFRKEGQNVTLSCEQNLNHDAMYWYRQDPGQGLRLIYYSQIVNDFQKGDIAEGYSVSREKKESFPLTVTSAQKNPTAFYLCAIEEQGLSEAFFGQGTRLTVV.

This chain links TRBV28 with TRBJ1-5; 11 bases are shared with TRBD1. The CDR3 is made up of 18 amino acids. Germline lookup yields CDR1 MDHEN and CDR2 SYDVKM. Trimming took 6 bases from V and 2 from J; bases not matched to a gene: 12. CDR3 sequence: CASSRSRDRGGGNQPQHF. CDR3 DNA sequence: TGTGCCAGCAGCCGGTCCCGGGACAGGGGGGGAGGCAATCAGCCCCAGCATTTT.

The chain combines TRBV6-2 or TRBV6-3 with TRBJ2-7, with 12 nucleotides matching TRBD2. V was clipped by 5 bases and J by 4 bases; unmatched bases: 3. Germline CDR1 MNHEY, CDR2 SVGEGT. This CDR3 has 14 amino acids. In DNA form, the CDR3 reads TGTGCCAGCAGTCCGACTAGCGGGGGATACGAGCAGTACTTC. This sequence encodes CASSPTSGGYEQYF.